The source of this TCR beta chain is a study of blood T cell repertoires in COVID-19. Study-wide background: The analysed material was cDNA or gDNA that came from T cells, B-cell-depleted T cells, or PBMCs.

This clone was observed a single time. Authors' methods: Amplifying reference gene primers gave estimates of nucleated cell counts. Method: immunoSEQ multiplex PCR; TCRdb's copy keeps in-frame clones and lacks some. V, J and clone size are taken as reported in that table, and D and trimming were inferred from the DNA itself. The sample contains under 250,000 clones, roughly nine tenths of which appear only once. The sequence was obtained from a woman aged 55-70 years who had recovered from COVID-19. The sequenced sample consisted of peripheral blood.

The CDR3 protein is CASSFDSVAYEQYF. In DNA form, the CDR3 reads TGTGCCAGCAGCTTTGACAGCGTAGCCTACGAGCAGTACTTC. The rearrangement joins TRBV5-7 to TRBJ2-7, with D possibly matching TRBD1 (5 bases). TRBV5-7 is noted as an ORF with a role that remains uncertain. The germline V and J ends were trimmed by 2 bases and 2 bases, with 11 bases remaining between them. The CDR3 loop spans 14 amino acids.